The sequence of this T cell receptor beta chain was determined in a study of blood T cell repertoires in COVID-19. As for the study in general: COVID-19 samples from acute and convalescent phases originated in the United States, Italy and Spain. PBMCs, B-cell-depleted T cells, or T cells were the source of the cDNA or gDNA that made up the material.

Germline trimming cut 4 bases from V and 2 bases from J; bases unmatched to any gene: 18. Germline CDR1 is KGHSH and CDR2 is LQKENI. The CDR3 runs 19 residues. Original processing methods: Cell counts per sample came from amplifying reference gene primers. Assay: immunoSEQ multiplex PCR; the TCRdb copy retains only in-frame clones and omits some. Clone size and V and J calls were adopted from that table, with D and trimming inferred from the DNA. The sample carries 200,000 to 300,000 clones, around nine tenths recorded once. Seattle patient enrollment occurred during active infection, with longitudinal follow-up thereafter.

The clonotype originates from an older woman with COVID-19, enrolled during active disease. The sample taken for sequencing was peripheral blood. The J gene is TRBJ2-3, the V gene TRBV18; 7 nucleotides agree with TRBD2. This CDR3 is CASSRGTYSSGELTDTQYF. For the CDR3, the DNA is TGTGCCAGCTCACGAGGGACCTATTCCAGCGGGGAACTCACAGATACGCAGTATTTT.